This TCR beta chain was captured by sequencing in a study of T cell responses to AZD1222 COVID-19 vaccine. The overall study: Pooled in the analysis were second doses at about 4 or about 12 weeks.

Sequencing used immunoSEQ multiplex PCR; TCRdb keeps in-frame clones, though not all of them. The sample includes about 120,000 clones, around 91% of them seen just once. V trimming: 0 bases; J trimming: 5 bases; junction bases outside the gene matches: 10. The CDR3 is 17 amino acids. Germline CDR1 reads LNHNV; CDR2 reads YYDKDF (reference sequence). A remark on this clone: Its target is not known.

General observations from the study: Researchers report vaccine-associated CD4 TCRs spanning spike, with dominance at 160-218 and 743-854. Most donors were white British and more were female, and clonal diversity was possibly underestimated.

This TCR was recovered from an adult in good health. V and J are TRBV15 and TRBJ2-4, with 7 bases fitting TRBD1. The sequencing here drew on peripheral blood, taken on day 0 of AZD1222 vaccination. CDR3 in DNA: TGTGCCACCAGCAGAGATAAGGGGGCTTCCGAGGAAAACATTCAGTACTTC. Protein sequence: CATSRDKGASEENIQYF. Based on the CDR3 plus reference TRBV15 and TRBJ2-4, the full variable domain is DAMVIQNPRYQVTQFGKPVTLSCSQTLNHNVMYWYQQKSSQAPKLLFHYYDKDFNNEADTPDNFQSRRPNTSFCFLDIRSPGLGDTAMYLCATSRDKGASEENIQYFGAGTRLSVL.